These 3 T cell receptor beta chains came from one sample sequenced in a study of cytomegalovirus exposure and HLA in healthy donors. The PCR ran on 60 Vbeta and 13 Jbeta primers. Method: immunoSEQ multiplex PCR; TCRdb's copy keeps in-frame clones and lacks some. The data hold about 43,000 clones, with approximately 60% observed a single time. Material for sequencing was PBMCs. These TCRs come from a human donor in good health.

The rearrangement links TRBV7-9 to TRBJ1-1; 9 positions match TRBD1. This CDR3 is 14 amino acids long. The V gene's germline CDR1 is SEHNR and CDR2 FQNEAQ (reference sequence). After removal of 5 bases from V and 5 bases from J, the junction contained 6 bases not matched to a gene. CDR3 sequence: CASSITGGLTEAFF. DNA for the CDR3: TGTGCCAGCAGCATTACAGGGGGCCTGACTGAAGCTTTCTTT.

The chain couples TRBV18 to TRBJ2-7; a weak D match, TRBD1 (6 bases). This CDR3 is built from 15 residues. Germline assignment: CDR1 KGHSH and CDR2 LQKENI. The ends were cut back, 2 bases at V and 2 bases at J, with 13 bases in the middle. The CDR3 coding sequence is TGTGCCAGCTCACCAGCACACCAGGGGACCTACGAGCAGTACTTC. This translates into CASSPAHQGTYEQYF.

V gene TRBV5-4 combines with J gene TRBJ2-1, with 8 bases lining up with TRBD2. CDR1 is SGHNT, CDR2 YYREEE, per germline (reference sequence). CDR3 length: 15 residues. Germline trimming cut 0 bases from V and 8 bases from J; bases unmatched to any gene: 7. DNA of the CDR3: TGTGCCAGCAGCTTGGTTGCGGGGGGCCTTTATGAGCAGTTCTTC. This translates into CASSLVAGGLYEQFF.